This passage covers 29 T cell receptor beta chains from one sample sequenced in a study of blood T cell repertoires in COVID-19. TCRdb keeps only in-frame clones here, not all; method: immunoSEQ multiplex PCR. This sample carries around 93,000 clones, around nine tenths of them seen once, and the ten largest clones take over 15%. The sample taken for sequencing was peripheral blood. These receptors all come from a human donor in a cohort sampled during active COVID-19.

The chain joins TRBV6-6 to TRBJ2-3, with TRBD2 matching over 14 bases. The V gene's germline CDR1 is MNHNY and CDR2 SVGAGI (reference sequence). V dropped 11 bases and J dropped 4; count of bases not matched to a gene: 11. CDR3 size: 16 residues. This chain's CDR3 is CAGGTSGGPHPDTQYF. CDR3 DNA: TGTGCCGGGGGGACTAGCGGGGGACCTCATCCAGATACGCAGTATTTT.

This clone was counted once. V usage is TRBV19 and J usage is TRBJ1-3, with 7 bases fitting TRBD1. J gave up 0 bases and V 5 bases, and 7 bases lay outside the gene matches. The CDR3 has 16 residues. Germline V CDR1 and CDR2: LNHDA, SQIVND (reference sequence). This CDR3 is CASSVQQGTSGNTIYF. The CDR3, as DNA: TGTGCCAGTAGTGTCCAACAGGGGACCTCTGGAAACACCATATATTTT. Using reference TRBV19 and TRBJ1-3 for the parts outside the CDR3, the full variable domain is DGGITQSPKYLFRKEGQNVTLSCEQNLNHDAMYWYRQDPGQGLRLIYYSQIVNDFQKGDIAEGYSVSREKKESFPLTVTSAQKNPTAFYLCASSVQQGTSGNTIYFGEGSWLTVV.

The CDR3 reads CASSSRTGGAWGAEYF. Here the CDR3 DNA reads TGTGCCAGCAGCTCGCGGACAGGGGGCGCTTGGGGCGCAGAGTACTTC. The genes are TRBV7-9 and TRBJ2-7; 11 bases line up with TRBD1. J lost 11 bases, V lost 4 bases, and 16 bases had no gene match. The germline gives CDR1 SEHNR, CDR2 FQNEAQ (reference sequence). This CDR3 has 16 amino acids. Full variable domain (outside the CDR3, taken from reference TRBV7-9 and TRBJ2-7): DTGVSQNPRHKITKRGQNVTFRCDPISEHNRLYWYRQTLGQGPEFLTYFQNEAQLEKSRLLSDRFSAERPKGSFSTLEIQRTEQGDSAMYLCASSSRTGGAWGAEYFGPGTRLTVT.

The chain is built from TRBV9 and TRBJ2-7; a weak D match, TRBD2 (5 bases). Germline values: CDR1 SGDLS, CDR2 YYNGEE. V shed 0 bases and J shed 2 bases, with 12 bases lying between them. CDR3 length equals 15 residues. The CDR3: CASSVGQLATYEQYF. The DNA for the CDR3 is TGTGCCAGCAGCGTAGGGCAGCTAGCAACCTACGAGCAGTACTTC.

The CDR3 sequence: CASSSPGTGTHNEQFF. The CDR3, as DNA: TGTGCCAGCAGCTCACCCGGGACAGGGACCCACAATGAGCAGTTCTTC. The chain recombines TRBV7-3 with TRBJ2-1; 9 nucleotides line up with TRBD1. V lost 4 bases, J lost 5 bases, and 9 bases stayed unmatched. The CDR3 spans 16 residues. Per germline, CDR1 SGHTA and CDR2 FQGTGA.

The chain links TRBV7-8 to TRBJ2-7; D remains ambiguous. The CDR3 runs 14 residues. Per germline, CDR1 SGHVS and CDR2 FQNEAQ. Trimming cost V 0 bases and J 2 bases, with 8 bases left between them. CDR3 DNA sequence: TGTGCCAGCAGCTTAGCCTCCACAGCCTACGAGCAGTACTTC. Translation: CASSLASTAYEQYF.

J is TRBJ1-2 and V is TRBV2; D unclear. This CDR3 comprises 12 residues. In germline, CDR1 is SNHLY, CDR2 FYNNEI. The V end lost 6 bases, the J end lost 3 bases, and 8 bases lay between the germline ends. The CDR3 sequence: CASRQQDYGYTF. DNA of the CDR3: TGTGCCAGCAGACAGCAAGACTATGGCTACACCTTC.

V usage is TRBV7-6 and J usage is TRBJ1-1; 7 positions match TRBD1. Trimming took 4 bases from V and 1 from J; bases not matched to a gene: 9. The CDR3 totals 16 residues. CDR1 and CDR2 from the germline V gene are SGHVS and FNYEAQ. The CDR3 region is CASSSLYRGENTEAFF. CDR3 DNA sequence: TGTGCCAGCAGCTCCCTATACAGGGGCGAGAACACTGAAGCTTTCTTT.

The rearrangement uses TRBV6-5 and TRBJ1-3, with D perhaps TRBD1 (6 bases). Between the trimmed V and J ends, which lost 7 bases and 6 bases, there was a span of 16 bases. The CDR3 totals 14 residues. Germline V gene lookup returns CDR1 MNHEY and CDR2 SVGAGI. The DNA for the CDR3 is TGTGCCAGCATCACGGGGACAACGACAAACACCATATATTTT. It translates to CASITGTTTNTIYF.

V usage is TRBV30 and J usage is TRBJ1-3; 8 nucleotides agree with TRBD1. The CDR3 sequence is 14 residues long. CDR1 GTSNPN and CDR2 SVGIG come from the germline V gene (reference sequence). Unmatched junction bases numbered 3, after V lost 2 bases and J lost 3 bases. CDR3 sequence reads: CAWSSGGGGNTIYF. The CDR3 DNA sequence: TGTGCCTGGAGTTCAGGGGGCGGTGGAAACACCATATATTTT. Full variable domain (remainder filled in from reference TRBV30 and TRBJ1-3): SQTIHQWPATLVQPVGSPLSLECTVEGTSNPNLYWYRQAAGRGLQLLFYSVGIGQISSEVPQNLSASRPQDRQFILSSKKLLLSDSGFYLCAWSSGGGGNTIYFGEGSWLTVV.

This chain links TRBV5-1 with TRBJ1-1; D not resolved. The V gene lost 0 bases and the J gene lost 1 base, with 4 bases spanning the gap. The CDR3 runs to 13 residues. Germline V gene lookup returns CDR1 SGHRS and CDR2 YFSETQ. DNA for the CDR3: TGCGCCAGCAGCTTGGACAGGAACACTGAAGCTTTCTTT. Its protein product is CASSLDRNTEAFF.

V usage is TRBV7-6 and J usage is TRBJ2-7; the match to TRBD1 covers 7 bases. Trimming cost V 1 base and J 0 bases; bases outside gene matches: 15. The CDR3 consists of 19 residues. Germline loops: CDR1 SGHVS, CDR2 FNYEAQ. As DNA, the CDR3 is TGTGCCAGCAGCTTAGTCTTTGTCCGGCTTGGACAGGACTCCTACGAGCAGTACTTC. This codes for CASSLVFVRLGQDSYEQYF.

V and J are TRBV3-1 (or the pseudogene TRBV3-2) and TRBJ2-5, with 10 bases aligning to TRBD2. This CDR3 has 16 amino acids. Germline CDR1 is LGHDT and CDR2 is YNNKEL (reference sequence). The V and J ends lost 1 base and 7 bases, in that order; junction bases with no gene match: 9. The CDR3 reads CASSQAVLAGSRTQYF. The DNA for the CDR3 is TGTGCCAGCAGCCAAGCGGTACTAGCGGGGTCACGGACCCAGTACTTC.

This sequence joins TRBV5-4 and TRBJ2-5, with D possibly matching TRBD2 (6 bases). Germline loops: CDR1 SGHNT, CDR2 YYREEE (reference sequence). This CDR3 spans 16 amino acids. V lost 0 bases to trimming and J lost 2 bases, with 14 bases between them. The CDR3 sequence is CASSLGSAGTQETQYF. DNA for the CDR3: TGTGCCAGCAGCTTGGGGTCGGCGGGAACTCAAGAGACCCAGTACTTC.

The rearrangement joins TRBV6-5 to TRBJ1-2; 9 bases are a match to TRBD1. Germline CDR1 MNHEY, CDR2 SVGAGI. This CDR3 has 14 amino acids. V shed 0 bases, J shed 6 bases, and the junction held 2 bases outside the gene matches. CDR3 loop: CASSYSGTGNGYTF. DNA of the CDR3: TGTGCCAGCAGTTACTCGGGGACAGGGAATGGCTACACCTTC.

A few counts support this clone. The V and J genes are TRBV19 and TRBJ2-7; the match to TRBD1 covers 9 bases. Germline values: CDR1 LNHDA, CDR2 SQIVND (reference sequence). This CDR3 region has 14 residues. V gave up 1 base and J gave up 5 bases; unmatched junction bases: 3. The CDR3 protein is CASSIGDRADEQYF. Written as DNA, the CDR3 is TGTGCCAGTAGTATAGGGGACAGGGCGGACGAGCAGTACTTC.

This chain connects TRBV10-3 to TRBJ1-1; D possibly corresponds to TRBD1 (5 bases). The germline V gene encodes CDR1 ENHRY and CDR2 SYGVKD. The CDR3 spans 18 residues. V lost 2 bases to trimming and J lost 1 base, with 20 bases between them. The CDR3 here is CAISERRGGGRQNTEAFF. The CDR3, as DNA: TGTGCCATCAGTGAGCGTAGGGGTGGCGGGAGACAGAACACTGAAGCTTTCTTT.

This clone occurred once. The chain uses TRBV11-2 and TRBJ2-5, with 10 nucleotides matching TRBD2. Losses at the gene ends were 3 bases for V and 5 bases for J; bases not matched to a gene: 6. CDR3 length: 15 amino acids. Per the germline V gene, CDR1 is SGHAT and CDR2 is FQNNGV. CDR3 region: CASSFLAGDRETQYF. CDR3 coding DNA: TGTGCCAGCAGCTTCCTAGCGGGAGATAGGGAGACCCAGTACTTC. The full variable domain, completed using reference TRBV11-2 and TRBJ2-5, is EAGVAQSPRYKIIEKRQSVAFWCNPISGHATLYWYQQILGQGPKLLIQFQNNGVVDDSQLPKDRFSAERLKGVDSTLKIQPAKLEDSAVYLCASSFLAGDRETQYFGPGTRLLVL.

The chain combines TRBV5-1 with TRBJ1-1, with 9 bases lining up with TRBD1. Germline-derived CDR1 and CDR2 are SGHRS and YFSETQ. The junction had 4 bases not matched to a gene; V was cut back by 3 bases and J by 4 bases. The CDR3 spans 14 residues. The CDR3 sequence is CASSSGQGRTEAFF. The CDR3 DNA follows: TGCGCCAGCAGCTCAGGACAGGGGCGCACTGAAGCTTTCTTT. Full variable domain (rest looked up from reference TRBV5-1 and TRBJ1-1): KAGVTQTPRYLIKTRGQQVTLSCSPISGHRSVSWYQQTPGQGLQFLFEYFSETQRNKGNFPGRFSGRQFSNSRSEMNVSTLELGDSALYLCASSSGQGRTEAFFGQGTRLTVV.

The CDR3 spells CASSLDSTVNEKLFF. In DNA form, the CDR3 reads TGCGCCAGCAGCTTGGACAGCACCGTTAATGAAAAACTGTTTTTT. The gene calls are TRBV5-1 and TRBJ1-4; D unclear. The V gene's germline CDR1 is SGHRS and CDR2 YFSETQ. The CDR3 contains 15 residues. With 0 bases removed from V and 4 bases from J, the gap between germline ends came to 10 bases.

The chain's CDR3 is CASSLSSGSAPETQYF. The CDR3 DNA reads as TGTGCCAGCAGCTTATCTAGCGGGAGTGCCCCAGAGACCCAGTACTTC. The V call is TRBV7-8, the J call TRBJ2-5; 10 bases are a match to TRBD2. J lost 4 bases, V lost 2 bases, and 7 bases had no gene match. Germline CDR1 and CDR2: SGHVS and FQNEAQ. This CDR3 has 16 amino acids.

The chain recombines TRBV5-5 with TRBJ2-5, with 7 bases identical to TRBD1. Germline CDR1 is SGHKS and CDR2 is YYEKEE (reference sequence). The CDR3 runs to 15 residues. Trimming cost V 4 bases and J 1 base; bases outside gene matches: 7. The CDR3 sequence: CASSRDRATQETQYF. The CDR3 DNA sequence: TGTGCCAGCAGCCGCGACAGGGCTACCCAAGAGACCCAGTACTTC.

The J gene is TRBJ2-7, the V gene TRBV28; possible D gene TRBD1, 6 bases. The CDR3 covers 16 residues. Looked up from germline, CDR1 is MDHEN and CDR2 is SYDVKM. Trimming removed 7 bases from V and 0 bases from J, with 19 bases in between. The CDR3 spells CASNRPIGRGSYEQYF. DNA for the CDR3: TGTGCCAGCAACCGACCTATTGGCAGGGGCTCCTACGAGCAGTACTTC.

The chain joins TRBV4-2 to TRBJ2-7; 7 bases are a match to TRBD1. V lost 3 bases, J lost 0 bases, and 5 bases stayed unmatched. This CDR3 has 15 amino acids. The germline V gene encodes CDR1 LGHNA and CDR2 YNFKEQ. The CDR3 sequence: CASSQETGPSYEQYF. DNA of the CDR3: TGTGCCAGCAGCCAGGAGACAGGGCCCTCCTACGAGCAGTACTTC.

The rearrangement joins TRBV4-3 to TRBJ1-6; D remains unclear. Germline V CDR1 and CDR2: LGHNA, YSLEER. The V gene lost 1 base and the J gene lost 0 bases, with 7 bases spanning the gap. CDR3 length: 16 residues. CDR3 sequence reads: CASSQGGSSYNSPLHF. The CDR3 DNA reads as TGCGCCAGCAGCCAAGGTGGGAGCTCCTATAATTCACCCCTCCACTTT.

Note on this clone: Other nucleotide sequences in the sample specify the same CDR3. The chain uses TRBV4-1 and TRBJ1-4; D ambiguous. CDR1 and CDR2 from the germline V gene are MGHRA and YSYEKL. The CDR3 length is 16 residues. The V gene lost 0 bases and the J gene lost 0 bases, with 8 bases spanning the gap. CDR3: CASSQDGAATNEKLFF. The CDR3 nucleotides are TGCGCCAGCAGCCAAGATGGAGCAGCAACTAATGAAAAACTGTTTTTT.

This chain connects TRBV5-1 to TRBJ2-1; a weak D match, TRBD2 (6 bases). This CDR3 is built from 17 residues. The germline V gene has CDR1 SGHRS and CDR2 YFSETQ. Trimming cost V 4 bases and J 0 bases, with 17 bases left between them. CDR3 residues: CASSPGDSTSSYNEQFF. DNA for the CDR3: TGCGCCAGCAGCCCTGGGGACTCCACGAGCTCCTACAATGAGCAGTTCTTC.

The chain joins TRBV2 to TRBJ2-3, with 10 bases lining up with TRBD2. V lost 6 bases and J lost 1; bases outside the gene matches: 4. The CDR3 loop spans 15 amino acids. Germline V gene sequence: CDR1 SNHLY, CDR2 FYNNEI. The CDR3 loop is CASSSGTSGTDTQYF. The CDR3 nucleotides are TGTGCCAGCAGCTCCGGGACTAGCGGCACAGATACGCAGTATTTT.

CDR3 DNA: TGTGCCTGGGGACAGGTCTACGAGCAGTACTTC. It is translated as CAWGQVYEQYF. This chain links TRBV30 with TRBJ2-7, with TRBD1 identical over 7 bases. With 5 bases clipped from V and 3 bases from J, the junction kept 1 base outside the gene matches. CDR1 GTSNPN and CDR2 SVGIG come from the germline V gene (reference sequence). This CDR3 is built from 11 residues.